These 19 T cell receptor beta chains were sequenced from one sample in a study of T cell repertoires in cytomegalovirus infection. Via MiXCR, TCRdb re-called the reads, giving one row per CDR3 protein. In the table there are roughly 280,000 distinct CDR3 sequences, around 13% of which are singletons. Input material: PBMCs. These receptor sequences come from a human donor in good health (CMV status not recorded). Some clones in this sample may be carry-over from other donors' samples.

This clonotype was picked up many times. The rearrangement joins TRBV6-1 to TRBJ2-6; TRBD1 matches at 7 bases. This CDR3 spans 16 amino acids. Unmatched junction bases numbered 7, after V lost 4 bases and J lost 4 bases. The germline V gene has CDR1 MNHNS and CDR2 SASEGT. The CDR3 bases are TGTGCCAGCAGTGTATCGACAGGGCTCGGGGCCAACGTCCTGACTTTC. It yields the protein CASSVSTGLGANVLTF.

The chain recombines TRBV20-1 with TRBJ2-6; possible D gene TRBD2, 5 bases. Germline CDR1 and CDR2: DFQATT and SNEGSKA (reference sequence). CDR3 length: 17 amino acids. The ends were cut back, 0 bases at V and 0 bases at J, with 12 bases in the middle. Here the CDR3 DNA reads TGCAGTGCTAGAGATCACCGAGGGAGCTCTGGGGCCAACGTCCTGACTTTC. Its protein is CSARDHRGSSGANVLTF.

This clonotype occurred many times. V usage is TRBV6-2 or TRBV6-3 and J usage is TRBJ2-1; D gene unclear. Trimming left V 5 bases short and J 9 bases short, with 14 bases between. The CDR3 has 13 amino acids. Germline assignment: CDR1 MNHEY and CDR2 SVGEGT. The CDR3 nucleotides are TGTGCCAGCAGTGCCACCAGTAGCAGTGAGCAGTTCTTC. This translates into CASSATSSSEQFF.

A few counts support this clonotype. CDR3 sequence (DNA): TGTGCCAGCAGCTCTACAGGGGCTTTCACAGATACGCAGTATTTT. This translates into CASSSTGAFTDTQYF. V and J are TRBV7-2 and TRBJ2-3; 7 bases line up with TRBD1. The CDR3 runs to 15 residues. The germline CDR1 and CDR2 sequences are SGHTA and FQGNSA. After removal of 4 bases from V and 2 bases from J, the junction contained 6 bases not matched to a gene.

This clonotype was seen many times. The chain carries TRBV7-2 and TRBJ1-2, with a tentative D call TRBD1 (6 bases). Germline V gene data show CDR1 as SGHTA and CDR2 as FQGNSA. The CDR3 has 14 amino acids. Between the trimmed V and J ends, which lost 4 bases and 6 bases, there was a span of 15 bases. CDR3 sequence reads: CASSSFQGRDGYTF. CDR3 in DNA: TGTGCCAGCAGCTCGTTCCAGGGGAGGGATGGCTACACCTTC.

V gene TRBV6-1 combines with J gene TRBJ2-3; 9 bases align to TRBD2. Trimming removed 5 bases from V and 6 bases from J; junction bases left unmatched: 9. CDR3 length equals 15 residues. Looked up from germline, CDR1 is MNHNS and CDR2 is SASEGT. This CDR3 reads CASSSQRGAGDTQYF. DNA for the CDR3: TGTGCCAGCAGTTCCCAGCGGGGGGCGGGGGATACGCAGTATTTT.

This clonotype was detected many times. This chain connects TRBV19 to TRBJ2-1; D unclear. The CDR3 is 14 amino acids. The germline V and J ends were trimmed by 1 base and 5 bases, with 9 bases remaining between them. Germline loops: CDR1 LNHDA, CDR2 SQIVND (reference sequence). The CDR3 DNA reads as TGTGCCAGTAGTATAGTGCGCGAGCACAATGAGCAGTTCTTC. Amino acid sequence: CASSIVREHNEQFF.

The chain employs TRBV6-1 and TRBJ2-2; TRBD2 might be the D (6 bases). The CDR3 contains 14 residues. V was clipped by 6 bases and J by 2 bases, with 10 bases between them. Germline CDR1 MNHNS, CDR2 SASEGT. CDR3 amino acids: CASRAGRNTGELFF. DNA of the CDR3: TGTGCCAGCAGGGCGGGAAGAAACACCGGGGAGCTGTTTTTT.

The table lists this clonotype with many counts. The chain employs TRBV7-3 and TRBJ1-1, with D unresolved. V gave up 2 bases and J gave up 7 bases, with 17 bases separating them. CDR3 size: 15 residues. Per the germline V gene, CDR1 is SGHTA and CDR2 is FQGTGA. CDR3 nucleotide sequence: TGTGCCAGCAGCTTAGCCAACCCCCCGGGCGGTGAAGCTTTCTTT. Its protein product is CASSLANPPGGEAFF.

This clonotype has ten or more counts. The chain employs TRBV7-3 and TRBJ2-3; TRBD2 matches at 9 bases. The CDR3 consists of 15 residues. The germline gives CDR1 SGHTA, CDR2 FQGTGA. Trimming took 1 base from V and 2 from J; bases not matched to a gene: 1. The CDR3 nucleotides are TGTGCCAGCAGCTTAATAGCGGGGGCCACAGATACGCAGTATTTT. Its protein is CASSLIAGATDTQYF.

This clonotype was seen at least ten times. The CDR3 loop reads CASSHTQGTNTEAFF. CDR3 nucleotide sequence: TGCGCCAGCAGCCATACACAGGGGACGAACACTGAAGCTTTCTTT. The chain is built from TRBV4-1 and TRBJ1-1; 7 bases are a match to TRBD1. CDR1 and CDR2 (germline): MGHRA, YSYEKL. The CDR3 loop spans 15 amino acids. V lost 3 bases, J lost 1 base, and 5 bases stayed unmatched.

In this sample, this clonotype turned up many times. The V call is TRBV19, the J call TRBJ2-7; D is undetermined. V lost 7 bases, J lost 0 bases, and 10 bases lay in between. This CDR3 comprises 13 residues. Germline V gene sequence: CDR1 LNHDA, CDR2 SQIVND (reference sequence). The CDR3 sequence: CASTHPSSYEQYF. The CDR3 bases are TGTGCCAGTACTCACCCCAGCTCCTACGAGCAGTACTTC.

Ten or more counts support this clonotype. The chain couples TRBV6-2 or TRBV6-3 to TRBJ2-5; D is ambiguous. Germline CDR1 and CDR2: MNHEY and SVGEGT. Trimming took 0 bases from V and 5 from J, leaving 1 base between them. The CDR3 runs to 11 residues. The CDR3 sequence: CASSYSETQYF. The CDR3 DNA reads TGTGCCAGCAGTTACTCGGAGACCCAGTACTTC.

This clonotype was found many times. The chain uses TRBV19 and TRBJ1-1, with D possibly matching TRBD1 (5 bases). The germline CDR1 and CDR2 sequences are LNHDA and SQIVND (reference sequence). This CDR3 comprises 15 residues. Trimming left V 2 bases short and J 1 base short, with 11 bases between. CDR3 nucleotides: TGTGCCAGTAGTATAAATAGGGGAAGGAACACTGAAGCTTTCTTT. The encoded protein is CASSINRGRNTEAFF.

This clonotype was detected only a few times. The rearrangement joins TRBV4-3 to TRBJ2-1; 14 bases line up with TRBD2. The V gene's germline CDR1 is LGHNA and CDR2 YSLEER. The CDR3 sequence is 15 residues long. V shed 5 bases and J 6 bases; nucleotides not matched to a gene: 3. CDR3 nucleotides: TGCGCCAGCAGCGGGACTAGCGGGAGTTTCAATGAGCAGTTCTTC. This encodes CASSGTSGSFNEQFF.

V gene TRBV28 combines with J gene TRBJ1-1; D is undetermined. The germline gives CDR1 MDHEN, CDR2 SYDVKM. The V end was cut by 4 bases, the J end by 0 bases, with 9 bases between. This CDR3 comprises 14 residues. CDR3 sequence (DNA): TGTGCCAGCAGTTCAATAGGCATGAACACTGAAGCTTTCTTT. It codes for CASSSIGMNTEAFF.

This clonotype was seen a handful of times. This rearrangement joins TRBV2 to TRBJ2-7, with a weak D call TRBD2 (6 bases). The length of the CDR3 is 11 residues. Trimming left V 5 bases short and J 13 bases short, with 15 bases between. Per the germline V gene, CDR1 is SNHLY and CDR2 is FYNNEI. This CDR3 reads CASSSPSGCYF. Here the CDR3 DNA reads TGTGCCAGCAGTTCCCCCAGCGGGTGCTACTTC.

This clonotype has just a few counts. The gene calls are TRBV6-2 or TRBV6-3 and TRBJ2-1, with D possibly being TRBD2 (5 bases). The CDR3 runs 15 residues. The V end lost 4 bases, the J end lost 0 bases, and 10 bases lay between the germline ends. Looked up from germline, CDR1 is MNHEY and CDR2 is SVGEGT. This CDR3 reads CASSSSSFSYNEQFF. The DNA for the CDR3 is TGTGCCAGCAGTTCTTCTAGCTTCTCCTACAATGAGCAGTTCTTC.

The table lists this clonotype with many counts. The chain couples TRBV7-2 to TRBJ2-1, with D maybe TRBD1 (5 bases). The CDR3 runs to 16 residues. The germline V gene has CDR1 SGHTA and CDR2 FQGNSA. Trimming stripped 5 bases from V and 9 bases from J, with 23 bases between. CDR3 nucleotide sequence: TGTGCCAGCAGCCCCTCAAGGGCGCAGGGCATTGTTGAGCAGTTCTTC. Translated: CASSPSRAQGIVEQFF. Full variable domain (outside the CDR3, taken from reference TRBV7-2 and TRBJ2-1): GAGVSQSPSNKVTEKGKDVELRCDPISGHTALYWYRQSLGQGLEFLIYFQGNSAPDKSGLPSDRFSAERTGGSVSTLTIQRTQQEDSAVYLCASSPSRAQGIVEQFFGPGTRLTVL.